A single sample is the source of the 20 T cell receptor beta chains below, sequenced in a study of T cell responses to AZD1222 COVID-19 vaccine. Assay used: immunoSEQ multiplex PCR; TCRdb lists only in-frame clones, some missing. The table lists roughly 120,000 clones, 70% to 90% of them singletons. The sample here was peripheral blood, taken on day 0 of MenACWY control vaccination. These receptors all come from an adult in good health.

A single count supports this clone. The chain carries TRBV7-6 and TRBJ2-2, with D possibly being TRBD1 or TRBD2 (5 bases each). Per germline, CDR1 SGHVS and CDR2 FNYEAQ. CDR3 size: 12 residues. Trimming removed 11 bases at V and 6 bases at J, with 13 bases between. Here the CDR3 reads CASEGRAGELFF. CDR3 sequence (DNA): TGTGCCTCAGAGGGGCGGGCCGGGGAGCTGTTTTTT.

The chain is built from TRBV2 and TRBJ1-1, with 12 bases matching TRBD1. V was clipped by 4 bases and J by 0 bases; unmatched bases: 9. This CDR3 has 18 amino acids. Germline V gene data show CDR1 as SNHLY and CDR2 as FYNNEI. The CDR3 region has the DNA TGTGCCAGCAGTGGGCCGGGACAGGGGGCAAGGGTGAACACTGAAGCTTTCTTT. Protein: CASSGPGQGARVNTEAFF.

This clone has only one observation. J is TRBJ1-2 and V is TRBV11-3, with 7 bases matching TRBD1. CDR3 length equals 13 residues. The junction had 3 bases not matched to a gene; V was cut back by 4 bases and J by 4 bases. Germline CDR1 is SGHNT and CDR2 is YENEEA. CDR3 sequence (DNA): TGTGCCAGCAGCTCATCAGGGGGCTATGGCTACACCTTC. As protein: CASSSSGGYGYTF.

The chain couples TRBV7-3 to TRBJ2-3; no firm D call. CDR1 is SGHTA, CDR2 FQGTGA, per germline. The CDR3 is 14 amino acids. With 4 bases removed from V and 0 bases from J, the gap between germline ends came to 8 bases. DNA for the CDR3: TGTGCCAGCAGCTCCGGTACTAGCACAGATACGCAGTATTTT. It encodes CASSSGTSTDTQYF.

The rearrangement joins TRBV27 to TRBJ2-5; TRBD1 matches at 9 bases. The CDR3 length is 19 residues. V dropped 7 bases and J dropped 3; count of bases not matched to a gene: 21. From germline, CDR1 is MNHEY and CDR2 SMNVEV (reference sequence). The chain's CDR3 is CASKPSFSRHRGLEETQYF. The CDR3 bases are TGTGCCAGCAAACCTTCTTTTAGCCGGCACAGGGGGCTTGAAGAGACCCAGTACTTC.

The chain links TRBV6-5 to TRBJ1-2; D perhaps matches TRBD1 (6 bases). Deletions cut 5 bases from V and 7 bases from J, with 8 bases between. Germline V gene sequence: CDR1 MNHEY, CDR2 SVGAGI. This CDR3 is built from 11 residues. The CDR3 nucleotides read TGTGCCAGCAGTCCAGGGGCTGGCTACACCTTC. Encoded protein: CASSPGAGYTF.

The CDR3 protein is CASSLRGYYEQYF. The CDR3 nucleotides are TGTGCCAGCAGCTTACGGGGTTACTACGAGCAGTACTTC. The chain uses TRBV7-2 and TRBJ2-7, with D possibly TRBD2 on 5 matching bases. Per the germline V gene, CDR1 is SGHTA and CDR2 is FQGNSA. V was clipped by 2 bases and J by 3 bases, with 8 bases between them. The CDR3 extends over 13 amino acids.

The chain joins TRBV19 to TRBJ1-5; TRBD1 aligns across 7 bases. J gave up 5 bases and V 2 bases, and 0 bases lay outside the gene matches. The germline gives CDR1 LNHDA, CDR2 SQIVND (reference sequence). The CDR3 is 13 residues long. Here the CDR3 reads CASSIQGDQPQHF. The CDR3 DNA is TGTGCCAGTAGTATACAGGGGGATCAGCCCCAGCATTTT.

The table lists this clone with a few counts. The rearrangement links TRBV9 to TRBJ2-7; D is possibly TRBD2 (5 bases). The length of the CDR3 is 14 residues. Between the trimmed V and J ends, which lost 0 bases and 2 bases, there was a span of 9 bases. Germline CDR1 reads SGDLS; CDR2 reads YYNGEE. The CDR3 is CASSVEGVPYEQYF. The CDR3 DNA reads TGTGCCAGCAGCGTAGAGGGAGTCCCCTACGAGCAGTACTTC.

J is TRBJ1-2 and V is TRBV7-2; weak D call: TRBD1 (5 bases). CDR3 length equals 14 residues. Germline CDR1 and CDR2: SGHTA and FQGNSA. V was cut by 2 bases and J by 2 bases, with 9 bases left in between. CDR3 protein: CASSLMGVNYGYTF. CDR3 in DNA: TGTGCCAGCAGCTTAATGGGGGTAAACTATGGCTACACCTTC.

This chain links TRBV5-1 with TRBJ2-2, with D perhaps matching TRBD1 or TRBD2 (5 bases each). Trimming shortened V by 0 bases and J by 13 bases, and 16 bases separated the two germline ends. The CDR3 contains 14 residues. The germline V gene encodes CDR1 SGHRS and CDR2 YFSETQ. DNA for the CDR3: TGCGCCAGCAGCTTGGAAAGGAATTGGGGGTGGCTGTTTTTT. Translated, it gives CASSLERNWGWLFF.

The rearrangement uses TRBV30 and TRBJ1-2, with D tentatively TRBD1 (6 bases). This CDR3 has 11 residues. Germline V gene lookup returns CDR1 GTSNPN and CDR2 SVGIG (reference sequence). Trimming cost V 0 bases and J 8 bases, with 7 bases left between them. The CDR3, as DNA: TGTGCCTGGAGTGTGGGGGGCGGCTACACCTTC. Protein: CAWSVGGGYTF. Full variable domain (outside the CDR3, taken from reference TRBV30 and TRBJ1-2): SQTIHQWPATLVQPVGSPLSLECTVEGTSNPNLYWYRQAAGRGLQLLFYSVGIGQISSEVPQNLSASRPQDRQFILSSKKLLLSDSGFYLCAWSVGGGYTFGSGTRLTVV.

V and J are TRBV7-2 and TRBJ2-1; 12 bases map to TRBD2. Trimming removed 2 bases from V and 7 bases from J; junction bases left unmatched: 3. Germline CDR1 and CDR2: SGHTA and FQGNSA. The CDR3 runs to 15 residues. CDR3 region: CASSLLAGGRNEQFF. CDR3 DNA: TGTGCCAGCAGCTTACTAGCGGGGGGGCGGAATGAGCAGTTCTTC.

The V call is TRBV3-1 (or the pseudogene TRBV3-2), the J call TRBJ2-5; 7 bases match TRBD1. There are 14 residues in the CDR3. Germline V CDR1 and CDR2: LGHDT, YNNKEL (reference sequence). V gave up 4 bases and J gave up 2 bases; unmatched junction bases: 4. The CDR3 nucleotides are TGTGCCAGCAGCCTTCCGGGACAGCAAGAGACCCAGTACTTC. This gives the protein CASSLPGQQETQYF.

V gene TRBV29-1 combines with J gene TRBJ1-1; D is uncertain. Germline V gene lookup returns CDR1 SQVTM and CDR2 ANQGSEA. This CDR3 is built from 13 residues. Trimming pared 8 bases from V and 1 base from J, leaving 14 bases between. This chain's CDR3 is CSFSRAGNTEAFF. As DNA, the CDR3 is TGCAGCTTCTCCCGGGCAGGGAACACTGAAGCTTTCTTT.

The chain is built from TRBV9 and TRBJ2-5; 7 bases line up with TRBD1. V shed 4 bases and J 5 bases; nucleotides not matched to a gene: 5. The CDR3 runs to 13 residues. Germline V CDR1 and CDR2: SGDLS, YYNGEE. In DNA form, the CDR3 reads TGTGCCAGCAGCAGAGGGGGCTGGGAGACCCAGTACTTC. This translates into CASSRGGWETQYF. Filled out from reference TRBV9 and TRBJ2-5, the complete variable domain reads DSGVTQTPKHLITATGQRVTLRCSPRSGDLSVYWYQQSLDQGLQFLIQYYNGEERAKGNILERFSAQQFPDLHSELNLSSLELGDSALYFCASSRGGWETQYFGPGTRLLVL.

The V call is TRBV20-1, the J call TRBJ2-5; D not certain. The CDR3 loop spans 14 amino acids. Trimming pared 3 bases from V and 0 bases from J, leaving 11 bases between. The germline V gene encodes CDR1 DFQATT and CDR2 SNEGSKA (reference sequence). CDR3 loop: CSASPQRYQETQYF. DNA for the CDR3: TGCAGTGCTAGTCCACAGCGATACCAAGAGACCCAGTACTTC.

This rearrangement joins TRBV19 to TRBJ1-2; D is possibly TRBD1 (5 bases). Germline V gene sequence: CDR1 LNHDA, CDR2 SQIVND (reference sequence). Trimming took 7 bases from V and 7 from J, leaving 19 bases between them. CDR3 size: 14 residues. This CDR3 reads CASTKERKGFGYTF. Here the CDR3 DNA reads TGTGCCAGTACCAAAGAGAGGAAGGGGTTTGGCTACACCTTC.

CDR3 DNA: TGCGCCAGCAGCCAAGATGGACTCGGACAGACCTACGAGCAGTACTTC. Translating it yields CASSQDGLGQTYEQYF. The rearrangement joins TRBV4-1 to TRBJ2-7; maybe TRBD1 (6 bases). Germline loops: CDR1 MGHRA, CDR2 YSYEKL. The CDR3 spans 16 residues. Trimming pared 0 bases from V and 2 bases from J, leaving 14 bases between.

The chain has TRBV4-1 and TRBJ2-7; a possible D gene is TRBD2 (7 bases). The CDR3 consists of 17 residues. Between the trimmed V and J ends, which lost 0 bases and 2 bases, there was a span of 17 bases. Germline V lookup: CDR1 MGHRA, CDR2 YSYEKL. This CDR3 is CASSQDQWAGAAYEQYF. For the CDR3, the DNA is TGCGCCAGCAGCCAAGATCAGTGGGCGGGGGCCGCCTACGAGCAGTACTTC.